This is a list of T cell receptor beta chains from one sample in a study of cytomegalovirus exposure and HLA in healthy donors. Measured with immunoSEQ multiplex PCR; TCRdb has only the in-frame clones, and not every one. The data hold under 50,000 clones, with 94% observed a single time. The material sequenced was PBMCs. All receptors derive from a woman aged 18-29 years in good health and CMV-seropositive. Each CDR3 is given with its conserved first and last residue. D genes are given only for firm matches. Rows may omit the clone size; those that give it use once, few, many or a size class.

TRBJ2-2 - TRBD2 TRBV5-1 TGCGCCAGCAGCCCGGATACCGGGAGGGCCTTCGGGGAGCTGTTTTTT CASSPDTGRAFGELFF
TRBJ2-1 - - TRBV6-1 TGTGCCAGCAGCTCCGGGACTTGGGATGAGCAGTTCTTC CASSSGTWDEQFF
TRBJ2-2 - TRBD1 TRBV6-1 TGTGCCAGCAGTCGCCCGGGACAGGGGACCGGGGAGCTGTTTTTT CASSRPGQGTGELFF
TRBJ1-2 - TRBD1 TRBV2 TGTGCCAGCAGTGAAGTGGCAGGGGGCTCTGATGGCTACACCTTC CASSEVAGGSDGYTF
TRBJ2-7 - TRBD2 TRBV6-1 TGTGCCAGCAGTGACTTAGCGGGAGGGCCGCGGGAGCAGTACTTC CASSDLAGGPREQYF
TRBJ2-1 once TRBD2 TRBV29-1 TGCAGCGGGTTGCGGGGGGCAGGGGCCTCCTACAATGAGCAGTTCTTC CSGLRGAGASYNEQFF
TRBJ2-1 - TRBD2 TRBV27 TGTGCCAGCAGTGTCACTAGCGGGAATAGGAATGAGCAGTTCTTC CASSVTSGNRNEQFF
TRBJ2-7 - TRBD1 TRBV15 TGTGCCACCTCTCGGACAGGGTTCAACTACGAGCAGTACTTC CATSRTGFNYEQYF
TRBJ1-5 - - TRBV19 TGTGCCAGTAGTATAGGGACAGACAATCAGCCCCAGCATTTT CASSIGTDNQPQHF
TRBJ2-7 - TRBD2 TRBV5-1 TGCGCCAGCAGCGACCCACTAGCGGGAGCCGACTACGAGCAGTACTTC CASSDPLAGADYEQYF
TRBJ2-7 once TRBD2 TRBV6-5 TGTGCCAGCAGCTGGACTAGCGGGAGATCCTACGAGCAGTACTTC CASSWTSGRSYEQYF
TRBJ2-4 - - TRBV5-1 TGCGCCAGCAGCTTGGAACTGAGAGCCGGGGGCATTCAGTACTTC CASSLELRAGGIQYF
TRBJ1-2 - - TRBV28 TGTGCCAGCAGTTTTGGAGGGGCGAACTATGGCTACACCTTC CASSFGGANYGYTF
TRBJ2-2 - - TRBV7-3 TGTGCCAGCAGCTTAAATGAGGGGGTAGCGGGGGAGCTGTTTTTT CASSLNEGVAGELFF
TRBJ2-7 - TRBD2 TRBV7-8 TGTGCCAGCAGCCCCCGACTAGCGGGAGTCTACGAGCAGTACTTC CASSPRLAGVYEQYF
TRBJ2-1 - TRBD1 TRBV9 TGTGCCAGCAGCGTACGGACAGGGGATGAGCAGTTCTTC CASSVRTGDEQFF
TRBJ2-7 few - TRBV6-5 TGTGCCAGCACCCTGTGTCGGTCTTGCGAGCAGTACTTC CASTLCRSCEQYF
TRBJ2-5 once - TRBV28 TGTGCCAGCAGTTTCCCCCTCGGACAGAGACAAGAGACCCAGTACTTC CASSFPLGQRQETQYF
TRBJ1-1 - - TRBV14 TGTGCCAGCAGCCAAGACCGGGGCACTGAAGCTTTCTTT CASSQDRGTEAFF
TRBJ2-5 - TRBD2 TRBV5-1 TGCGCCAGCAGCTTCGGGACTAGCGGGCCAACGGGGGAGACCCAGTACTTC CASSFGTSGPTGETQYF
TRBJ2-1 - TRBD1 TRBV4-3 TGCGCCAGCAGCCAAGGATCCGGGACAGGGCACAATGAGCAGTTCTTC CASSQGSGTGHNEQFF
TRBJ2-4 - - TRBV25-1 TGTGCCAGCAGTGAGTTGGTGGCGGACATTCAGTACTTC CASSELVADIQYF
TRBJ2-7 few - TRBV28 TGTGCCAGCAGCCCGTTGGAGGAGGACGAGCAGTACTTC CASSPLEEDEQYF
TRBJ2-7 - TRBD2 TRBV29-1 TGCAGCGTTGGCGGGGGAGTCTCCTACGAGCAGTACTTC CSVGGGVSYEQYF
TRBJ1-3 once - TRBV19 TGTGCCAGTAGCGACAGGTCCTCTGGAAACACCATATATTTT CASSDRSSGNTIYF
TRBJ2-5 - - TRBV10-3 TGTGCCATCAGCCAAGGACATAAAGAGACCCAGTACTTC CAISQGHKETQYF
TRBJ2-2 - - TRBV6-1 TGTGCCAGCAGTGTTTATCTTTCCGGGCTAGCCGCGAACACCGGGGAGCTGTTTTTT CASSVYLSGLAANTGELFF
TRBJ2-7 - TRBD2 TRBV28 TGTGCCAGCAGTTTACCCTATAGCGGGAGGCAAACCTACGAGCAGTACTTC CASSLPYSGRQTYEQYF
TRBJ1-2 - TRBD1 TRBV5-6 TGTGCCAGCAGCCCCGACCGGGACAGCTATGGCTACACCTTC CASSPDRDSYGYTF
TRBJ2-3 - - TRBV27 TGTGCCAGCAGGCGAGACACCACAGATACGCAGTATTTT CASRRDTTDTQYF
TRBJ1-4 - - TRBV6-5 TGTGCCAGCAGAGACAGGACTCAACTGTTTTTT CASRDRTQLFF
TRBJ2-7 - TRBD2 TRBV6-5 TGTGCCAGCAGTTACTCGTCACTAGCGATCCGACCCGAGCAGTACTTC CASSYSSLAIRPEQYF
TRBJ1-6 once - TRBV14 TGTGCCAGCAGCCAAACTCAAAATTCACCCCTCCACTTT CASSQTQNSPLHF
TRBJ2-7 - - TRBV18 TGTGCCAGCTCACAGCTCCCTACCTACGAGCAGTACTTC CASSQLPTYEQYF
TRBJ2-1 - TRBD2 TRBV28 TGTGCCAGCCAACGACTAGCGGGAGTGACAGATGAGCAGTTCTTC CASQRLAGVTDEQFF
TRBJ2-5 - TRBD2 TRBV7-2 TGTGCCAGCAGCATTACTAGCGGGAGGGGAGGGGCCACAGAGACCCAGTACTTC CASSITSGRGGATETQYF
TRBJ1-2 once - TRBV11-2 TGTGCCAGCAGCCCCTCCGAAACAGGGCAGAGTAAGGACTATGGCTACACCTTC CASSPSETGQSKDYGYTF
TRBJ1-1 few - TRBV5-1 TGCGCCAGCAGCTTGGACAGAGGGTCTGAAGCTTTCTTT CASSLDRGSEAFF
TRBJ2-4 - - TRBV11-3 TGTGCCAGCAGCCCAGGAGGGGCCAAAAACATTCAGTACTTC CASSPGGAKNIQYF
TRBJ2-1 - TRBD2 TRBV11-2 TGTGCCAGCAGCTTAGATAGAGCGGGAGGAAGCAATGAGCAGTTCTTC CASSLDRAGGSNEQFF
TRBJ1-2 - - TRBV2 TGTGCCAGCAGTGTTGTGTTGGACAGAGGGAACTATGGCTACACCTTC CASSVVLDRGNYGYTF
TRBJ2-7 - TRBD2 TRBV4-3 TGCGCCAGCAGCCAAGGCGAGCGGGAGGGTCGGAAAGTCTACGAGCAGTACTTC CASSQGEREGRKVYEQYF
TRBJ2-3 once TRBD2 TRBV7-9 TGTGCCAGCAGCGGGGTAGCGGGCGGTGAAAGGGATACGCAGTATTTT CASSGVAGGERDTQYF
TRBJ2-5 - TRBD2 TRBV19 TGTGCCAGTAGTACGGACCGGACTAGGGCCCAGTACTTC CASSTDRTRAQYF
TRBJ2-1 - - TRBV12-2 TGTGCAAGTCGCTTTCCAGCGGGAGGGAACAATGAGCAGTTCTTC CASRFPAGGNNEQFF
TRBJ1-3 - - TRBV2 TGTGCCAGCAGTGTTGAACCCAGGGGTTCCTCTGGAAACACCATATATTTT CASSVEPRGSSGNTIYF
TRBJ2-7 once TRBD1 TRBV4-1 TGCGCCAGCAGCCTGGGACAGGGCTACGAGCAGTACTTC CASSLGQGYEQYF
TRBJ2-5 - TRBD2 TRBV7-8 TGTGCCAGCAGCCAACTTAGCGGGACTGGGGAAGAGACCCAGTACTTC CASSQLSGTGEETQYF
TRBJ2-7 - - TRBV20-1 TGCAGTTCAGGCAGGGCTTACGAGCAGTACTTC CSSGRAYEQYF
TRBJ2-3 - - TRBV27 TGTGCCAGCAGTTCAGGTTGGACAGATACGCAGTATTTT CASSSGWTDTQYF
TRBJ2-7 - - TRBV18 TGTGCCAGCTCACCCCCAGGGGCCGACTACGAGCAGTACTTC CASSPPGADYEQYF